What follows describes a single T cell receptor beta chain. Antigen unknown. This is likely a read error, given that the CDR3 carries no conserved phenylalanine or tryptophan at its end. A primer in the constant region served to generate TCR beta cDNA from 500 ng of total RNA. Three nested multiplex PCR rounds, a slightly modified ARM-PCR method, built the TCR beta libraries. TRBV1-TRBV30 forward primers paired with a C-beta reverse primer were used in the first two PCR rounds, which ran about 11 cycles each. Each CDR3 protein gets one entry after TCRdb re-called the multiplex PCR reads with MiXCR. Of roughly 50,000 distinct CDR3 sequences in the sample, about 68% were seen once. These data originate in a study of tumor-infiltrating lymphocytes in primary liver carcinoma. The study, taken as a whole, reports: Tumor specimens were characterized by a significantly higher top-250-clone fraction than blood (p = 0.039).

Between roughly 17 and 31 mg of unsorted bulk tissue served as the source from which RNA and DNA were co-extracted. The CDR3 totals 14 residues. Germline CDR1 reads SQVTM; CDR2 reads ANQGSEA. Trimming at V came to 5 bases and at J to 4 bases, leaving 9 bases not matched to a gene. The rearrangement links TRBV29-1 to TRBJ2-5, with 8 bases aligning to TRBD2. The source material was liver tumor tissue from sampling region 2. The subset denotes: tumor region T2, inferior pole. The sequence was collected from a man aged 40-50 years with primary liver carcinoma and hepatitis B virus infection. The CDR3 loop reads CSVRGSGSPETQYS. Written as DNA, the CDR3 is TGCAGCGTTCGAGGGAGCGGGAGTCCAGAGACCCAGTACTCC.